This T cell receptor beta chain was found in a study of cytomegalovirus exposure and HLA in healthy donors. The primer mix had 60 Vbeta and 13 Jbeta primers. TCRdb's copy holds only in-frame clones and misses some; the assay was immunoSEQ multiplex PCR. Of 85,000 to 120,000 clones listed, over 70% are singletons. Study-level points and caveats: As confirmed in vitro, three CMV-associated chains were specific for CMV antigens. From TCR beta sequences, most subjects' HLA-A and HLA-B alleles were reportedly predicted accurately. Among donors in an Asian-associated ancestry cluster, a later analysis reportedly found fewer N-insertions than the roughly 680-donor mean. Sequence variants that were highly shared formed a cluster that was likely a sequencing artifact.

This CDR3 spans 14 amino acids. V was clipped by 5 bases and J by 6 bases; unmatched bases: 3. CDR1 MNHEY and CDR2 SVGAGI come from the germline V gene. This clone showed up just a few times. Its target is unknown. This chain joins TRBV6-5 and TRBJ1-5; 11 bases are shared with TRBD1. Material: PBMCs. The TCR originated in a female donor in good health and CMV-seronegative. As DNA, the CDR3 is TGTGCCAGCAGTAGGACAGGGGGCTTTCAGCCCCAGCATTTT. It translates to CASSRTGGFQPQHF.